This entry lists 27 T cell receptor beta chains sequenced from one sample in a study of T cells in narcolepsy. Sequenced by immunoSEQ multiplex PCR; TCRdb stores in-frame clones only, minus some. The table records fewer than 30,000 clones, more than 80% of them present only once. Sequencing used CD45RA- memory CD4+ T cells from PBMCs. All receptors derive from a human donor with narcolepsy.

DNA of the CDR3: TGTGCCTGGAGTTTCAAGAGGGAGACCCAGTACTTC. Its protein product is CAWSFKRETQYF. The V gene is TRBV30, the J gene TRBJ2-5, with D unclear. CDR3 length: 12 amino acids. V was trimmed by 2 bases and J by 5 bases, leaving 9 bases between them. Germline CDR1 GTSNPN, CDR2 SVGIG (reference sequence).

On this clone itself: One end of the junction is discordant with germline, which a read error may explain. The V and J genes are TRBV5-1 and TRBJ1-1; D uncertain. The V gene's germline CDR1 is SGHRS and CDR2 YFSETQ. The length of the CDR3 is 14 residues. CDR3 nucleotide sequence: TGCGCCAACAGCTTGGCGGGTTTGAACACTGAAGCTTTCTTT. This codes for CANSLAGLNTEAFF. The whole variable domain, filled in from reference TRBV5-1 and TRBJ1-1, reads KAGVTQTPRYLIKTRGQQVTLSCSPISGHRSVSWYQQTPGQGLQFLFEYFSETQRNKGNFPGRFSGRQFSNSRSEMNVSTLELGDSALYLCANSLAGLNTEAFFGQGTRLTVV.

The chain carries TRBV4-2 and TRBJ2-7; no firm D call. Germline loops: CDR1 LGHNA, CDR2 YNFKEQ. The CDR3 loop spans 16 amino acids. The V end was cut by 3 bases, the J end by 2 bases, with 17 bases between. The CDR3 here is CASSQAPSGQTYEQYF. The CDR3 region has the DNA TGTGCCAGCAGCCAGGCCCCAAGTGGGCAGACCTACGAGCAGTACTTC.

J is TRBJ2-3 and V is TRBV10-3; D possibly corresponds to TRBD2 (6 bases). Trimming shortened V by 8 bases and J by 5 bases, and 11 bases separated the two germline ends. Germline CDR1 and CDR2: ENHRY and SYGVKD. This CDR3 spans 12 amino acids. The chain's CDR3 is CAIAGRGDTQYF. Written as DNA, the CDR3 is TGTGCCATCGCCGGGAGAGGAGATACGCAGTATTTT.

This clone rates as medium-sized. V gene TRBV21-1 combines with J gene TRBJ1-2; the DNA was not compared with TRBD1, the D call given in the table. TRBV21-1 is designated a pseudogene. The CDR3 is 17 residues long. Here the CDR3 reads CASRKGDRGVFFSGYTF. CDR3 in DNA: TGTGCCAGCCGGAAGGGGGACAGGGGAGTTTTCTTTTCTGGCTACACCTTC.

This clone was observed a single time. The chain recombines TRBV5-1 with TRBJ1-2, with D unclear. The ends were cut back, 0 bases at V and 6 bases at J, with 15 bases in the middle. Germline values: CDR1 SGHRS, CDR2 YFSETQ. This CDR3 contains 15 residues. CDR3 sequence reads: CASSLEVLSGDGYTF. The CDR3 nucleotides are TGCGCCAGCAGCTTGGAGGTCCTCTCCGGGGATGGCTACACCTTC.

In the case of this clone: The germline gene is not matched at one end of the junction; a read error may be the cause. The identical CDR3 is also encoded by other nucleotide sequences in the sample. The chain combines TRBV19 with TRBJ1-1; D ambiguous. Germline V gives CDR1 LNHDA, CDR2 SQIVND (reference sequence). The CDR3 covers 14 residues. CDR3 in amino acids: CASSNSAGAAEAFF. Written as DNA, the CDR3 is TGTGCCAGTAGTAACTCGGCGGGCGCCGCTGAAGCCTTCTTT.

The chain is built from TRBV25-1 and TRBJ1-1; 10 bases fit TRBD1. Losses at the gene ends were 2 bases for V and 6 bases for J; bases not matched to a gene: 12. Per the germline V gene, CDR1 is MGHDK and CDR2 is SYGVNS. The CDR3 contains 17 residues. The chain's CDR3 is CASSERDRGWRGAEAFF. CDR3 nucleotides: TGTGCCAGCAGTGAACGGGACAGGGGCTGGAGGGGCGCTGAAGCTTTCTTT.

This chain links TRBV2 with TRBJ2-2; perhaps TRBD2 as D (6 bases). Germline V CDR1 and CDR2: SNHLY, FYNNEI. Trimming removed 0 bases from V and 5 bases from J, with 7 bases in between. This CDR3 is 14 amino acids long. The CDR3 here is CASSEARDTGELFF. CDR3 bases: TGTGCCAGCAGTGAAGCGCGGGATACCGGGGAGCTGTTTTTT.

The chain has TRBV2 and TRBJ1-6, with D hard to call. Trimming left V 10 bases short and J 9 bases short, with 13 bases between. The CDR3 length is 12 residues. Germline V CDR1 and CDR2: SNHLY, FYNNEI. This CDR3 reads CATTVSSSPLHF. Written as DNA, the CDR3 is TGTGCCACCACAGTGTCGAGTTCACCCCTCCACTTT.

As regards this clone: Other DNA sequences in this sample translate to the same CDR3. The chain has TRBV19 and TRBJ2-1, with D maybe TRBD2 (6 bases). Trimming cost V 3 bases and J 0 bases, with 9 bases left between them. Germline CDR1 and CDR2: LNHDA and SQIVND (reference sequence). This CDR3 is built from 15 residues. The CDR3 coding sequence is TGTGCCAGTAGTATCCGGGGGTCCTCCTACAATGAGCAGTTCTTC. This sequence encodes CASSIRGSSYNEQFF.

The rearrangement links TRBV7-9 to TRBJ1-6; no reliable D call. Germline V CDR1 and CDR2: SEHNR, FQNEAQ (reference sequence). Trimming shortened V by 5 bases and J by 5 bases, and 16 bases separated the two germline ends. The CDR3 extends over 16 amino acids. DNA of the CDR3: TGTGCCAGCAGCCCCTCTTTAAGGACTAATAATTCACCCCTCCACTTT. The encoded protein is CASSPSLRTNNSPLHF.

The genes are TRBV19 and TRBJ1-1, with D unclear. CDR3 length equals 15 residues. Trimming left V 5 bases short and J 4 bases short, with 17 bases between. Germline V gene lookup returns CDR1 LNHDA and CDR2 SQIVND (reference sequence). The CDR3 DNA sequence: TGTGCCAGTAGTCAGGACTCCCCTGGTCCCACTGAAGCTTTCTTT. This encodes CASSQDSPGPTEAFF.

The CDR3 nucleotides read TGCGCCAGCAGCGTTAGCGCAACCGGTGAGCAGTTCTTC. Its protein product is CASSVSATGEQFF. This chain joins TRBV5-1 and TRBJ2-1, with D perhaps matching TRBD2 (5 bases). This CDR3 has 13 amino acids. The V and J ends lost 4 bases and 9 bases respectively, with 14 bases between them. CDR1 and CDR2 (germline): SGHRS, YFSETQ.

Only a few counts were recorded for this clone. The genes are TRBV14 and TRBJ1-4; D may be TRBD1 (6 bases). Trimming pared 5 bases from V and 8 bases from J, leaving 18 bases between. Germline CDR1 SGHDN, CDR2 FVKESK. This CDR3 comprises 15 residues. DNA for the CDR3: TGTGCCAGCAGCGGCGCCCAGGGGTATGGAGAAAAACTGTTTTTT. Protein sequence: CASSGAQGYGEKLFF.

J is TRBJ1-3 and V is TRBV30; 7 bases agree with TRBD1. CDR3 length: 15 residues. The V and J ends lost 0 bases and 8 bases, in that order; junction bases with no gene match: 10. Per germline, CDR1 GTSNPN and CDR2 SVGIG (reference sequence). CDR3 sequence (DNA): TGTGCCTGGAGTGTCAGGGACAGTGGGGGAGACACCATATATTTT. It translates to CAWSVRDSGGDTIYF.

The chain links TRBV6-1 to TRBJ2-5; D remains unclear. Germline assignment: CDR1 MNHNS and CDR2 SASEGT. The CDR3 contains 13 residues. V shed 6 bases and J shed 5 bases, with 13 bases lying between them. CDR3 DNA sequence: TGTGCCAGCAGCAGAGGCCTACGGGAGACCCAGTACTTC. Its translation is CASSRGLRETQYF.

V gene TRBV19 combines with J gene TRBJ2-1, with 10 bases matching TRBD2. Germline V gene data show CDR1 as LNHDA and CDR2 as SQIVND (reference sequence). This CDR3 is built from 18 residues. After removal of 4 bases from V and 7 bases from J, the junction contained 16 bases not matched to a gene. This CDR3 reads CASSTGETSGPRGNEQFF. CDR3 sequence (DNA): TGTGCCAGTAGTACGGGAGAGACTAGCGGGCCCCGTGGTAATGAGCAGTTCTTC. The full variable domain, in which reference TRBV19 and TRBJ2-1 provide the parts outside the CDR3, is DGGITQSPKYLFRKEGQNVTLSCEQNLNHDAMYWYRQDPGQGLRLIYYSQIVNDFQKGDIAEGYSVSREKKESFPLTVTSAQKNPTAFYLCASSTGETSGPRGNEQFFGPGTRLTVL.

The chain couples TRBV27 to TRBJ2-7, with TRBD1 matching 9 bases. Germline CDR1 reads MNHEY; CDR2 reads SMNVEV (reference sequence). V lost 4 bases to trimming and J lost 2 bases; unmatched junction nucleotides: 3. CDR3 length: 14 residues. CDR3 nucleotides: TGTGCCAGCAGTTGGACAGGGGATACCTACGAGCAGTACTTC. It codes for CASSWTGDTYEQYF.

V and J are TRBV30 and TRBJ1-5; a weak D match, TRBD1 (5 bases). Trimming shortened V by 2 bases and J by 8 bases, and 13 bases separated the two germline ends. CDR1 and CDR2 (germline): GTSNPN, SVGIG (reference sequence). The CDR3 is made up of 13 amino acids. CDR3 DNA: TGTGCCTGGAGTCTGACAGCCGAAGAGCCCCAGCATTTT. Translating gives CAWSLTAEEPQHF.

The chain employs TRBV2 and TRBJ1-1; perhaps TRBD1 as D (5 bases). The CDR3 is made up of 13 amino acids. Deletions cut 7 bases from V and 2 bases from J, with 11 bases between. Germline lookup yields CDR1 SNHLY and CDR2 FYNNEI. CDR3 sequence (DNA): TGTGCCAGCACCGTACAGGTAAACACTGAAGCTTTCTTT. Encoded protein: CASTVQVNTEAFF.

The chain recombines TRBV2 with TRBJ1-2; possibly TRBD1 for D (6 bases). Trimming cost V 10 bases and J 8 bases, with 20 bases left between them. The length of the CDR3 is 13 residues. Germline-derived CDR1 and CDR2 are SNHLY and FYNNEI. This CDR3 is CATPKGESGGYTF. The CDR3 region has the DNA TGTGCCACCCCCAAGGGGGAGTCGGGGGGCTACACCTTC.

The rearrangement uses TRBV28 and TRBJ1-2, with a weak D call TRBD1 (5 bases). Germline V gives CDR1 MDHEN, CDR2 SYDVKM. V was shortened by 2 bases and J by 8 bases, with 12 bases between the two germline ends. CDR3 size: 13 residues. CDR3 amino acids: CASSLLGGGGYTF. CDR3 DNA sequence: TGTGCCAGCAGTTTACTGGGGGGAGGAGGCTACACCTTC.

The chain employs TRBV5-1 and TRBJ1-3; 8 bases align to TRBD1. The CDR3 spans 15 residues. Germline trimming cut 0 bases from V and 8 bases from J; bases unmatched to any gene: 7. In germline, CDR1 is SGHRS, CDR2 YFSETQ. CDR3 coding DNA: TGCGCCAGCAGCTTGGGGGACAGGACCTCGGACACCATATATTTT. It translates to CASSLGDRTSDTIYF.

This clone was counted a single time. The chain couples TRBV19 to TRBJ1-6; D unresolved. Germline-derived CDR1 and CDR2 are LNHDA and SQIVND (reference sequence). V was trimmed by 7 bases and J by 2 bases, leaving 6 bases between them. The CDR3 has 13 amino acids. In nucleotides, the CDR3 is TGTGCCAGTACAAGAGCCTATAATTCACCCCTCCACTTT. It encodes CASTRAYNSPLHF.

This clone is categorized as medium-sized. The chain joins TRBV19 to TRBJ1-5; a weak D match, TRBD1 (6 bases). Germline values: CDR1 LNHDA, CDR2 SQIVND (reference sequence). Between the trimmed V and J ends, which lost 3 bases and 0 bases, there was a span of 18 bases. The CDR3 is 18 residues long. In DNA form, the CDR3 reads TGTGCCAGTAGTATCCAAAAGACAGGACAGTATAGCAATCAGCCCCAGCATTTT. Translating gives CASSIQKTGQYSNQPQHF.

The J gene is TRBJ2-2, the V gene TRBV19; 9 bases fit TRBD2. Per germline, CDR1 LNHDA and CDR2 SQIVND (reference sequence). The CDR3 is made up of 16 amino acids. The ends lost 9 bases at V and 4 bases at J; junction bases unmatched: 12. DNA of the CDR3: TGTGCCAGCAATCCCCCGGGTAGCGGGAGCACCGGGGAGCTGTTTTTT. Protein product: CASNPPGSGSTGELFF.